This record looks at one TCR beta chain sequence and its context. 60 Vbeta and 13 Jbeta primers were used in PCR. Some clones are missing from TCRdb's copy, which holds only in-frame ones; the method was immunoSEQ multiplex PCR. Among more than 200,000 clones, over 75% were seen once, and the ten largest hold roughly 1.3%. This CDR3 is built from 16 residues. V lost 1 base, J lost 5 bases, and 19 bases lay in between. Germline CDR1 is SGHDT and CDR2 is YYEEEE. The source of the sample is a study of cytomegalovirus exposure and HLA in healthy donors. This clonotype was obtained from a human donor in good health. Sequencing was performed on PBMCs. The V and J genes are TRBV5-6 and TRBJ2-7; perhaps TRBD2 as D (5 bases). This chain's CDR3 is CASSLWLRRGGDEQYF. The CDR3 DNA reads as TGTGCCAGCAGCTTGTGGCTTCGTCGGGGTGGGGACGAGCAGTACTTC. Full variable domain (rest looked up from reference TRBV5-6 and TRBJ2-7): DAGVTQSPTHLIKTRGQQVTLRCSPKSGHDTVSWYQQALGQGPQFIFQYYEEEERQRGNFPDRFSGHQFPNYSSELNVNALLLGDSALYLCASSLWLRRGGDEQYFGPGTRLTVT.